These T cell receptor beta chains were read from a single sample in a study of OX40 agonist ivuxolimab in advanced cancers. Produced via immunoSEQ multiplex PCR; TCRdb's table is partial and in-frame only. The sample gives tens of thousands of clones, 85% to 90% of which show up once; around 2.6% is in the top ten. The starting material was CD4+ or CD8+ T cells sorted from blood, obtained in a trial of the OX40 agonist ivuxolimab. These receptors were collected from an adult with an advanced solid tumor such as melanoma, head and neck, liver or kidney cancer. CDR3s leave out the opening cysteine and the closing phenylalanine or tryptophan. Fields, in order: V gene, clone size, J gene, CDR3 protein. Some rows mark clone size as missing; the rest say once, few, many or name a class of expanded clone.

V gene: TRBV30; clone size: .; J gene: TRBJ2-7; CDR3 protein: AWSVWNHEQY
V gene: TRBV27; clone size: once; J gene: TRBJ2-2; CDR3 protein: ASSLLAATGELF
V gene: TRBV4-1; clone size: .; J gene: TRBJ2-1; CDR3 protein: ASSPKGAAYNEQF
V gene: TRBV5-1; clone size: .; J gene: TRBJ1-2; CDR3 protein: ASSLSGGNNYGYT
V gene: TRBV7-3; clone size: once; J gene: TRBJ2-1; CDR3 protein: ASSLNRRAGVENEQF
V gene: TRBV6-5; clone size: .; J gene: TRBJ1-2; CDR3 protein: ASRDRGQWDYGYT
V gene: TRBV2; clone size: .; J gene: TRBJ1-2; CDR3 protein: ASARAAGDYGYT
V gene: TRBV5-1; clone size: .; J gene: TRBJ1-1; CDR3 protein: ASSPGQGGNTEAF
V gene: TRBV4-2; clone size: .; J gene: TRBJ2-3; CDR3 protein: ASSQDVAGYSSTDTQY
V gene: TRBV6-1; clone size: .; J gene: TRBJ1-5; CDR3 protein: ASTRGQGGRQPQH
V gene: TRBV21-1; clone size: .; J gene: TRBJ2-2; CDR3 protein: ASSKGLVRTRRTGELF
V gene: TRBV5-1; clone size: .; J gene: TRBJ1-3; CDR3 protein: ASSLATGGSGNTIY
V gene: TRBV11-3; clone size: .; J gene: TRBJ2-1; CDR3 protein: ASSLGFSGDRSHNEQF
V gene: TRBV4-1; clone size: .; J gene: TRBJ2-1; CDR3 protein: ASSQPGRASYNEQF
V gene: TRBV10-2; clone size: .; J gene: TRBJ2-6; CDR3 protein: ASGKAGYGANVLT
V gene: TRBV9; clone size: .; J gene: TRBJ2-7; CDR3 protein: ASSVGDRAPPYEQY
V gene: TRBV29-1; clone size: .; J gene: TRBJ1-1; CDR3 protein: SVRAGGTGATEAF
V gene: TRBV7-9; clone size: .; J gene: TRBJ2-5; CDR3 protein: ASSQGLAAETQY
V gene: TRBV7-3; clone size: .; J gene: TRBJ2-5; CDR3 protein: ASSSGQGPETQY
V gene: TRBV11-1; clone size: .; J gene: TRBJ2-7; CDR3 protein: ASSLSDGPAEQY
V gene: TRBV2; clone size: .; J gene: TRBJ2-7; CDR3 protein: ATEGVIAASQY
V gene: TRBV29-1; clone size: .; J gene: TRBJ2-1; CDR3 protein: SETGRRDSNEQF
V gene: TRBV5-1; clone size: .; J gene: TRBJ2-7; CDR3 protein: ASSLSLAGGHEQY